The sequence of this T cell receptor beta chain was determined in a study of blood T cells in healthy people across ages. The second PCR ran about 6 to 12 cycles with a sample-barcoded 5' primer and J-beta primers. MiXCR, applied by TCRdb to the 5' RACE reads, yields one record per CDR3 protein. The table lists 1.5 million to 2 million distinct CDR3 sequences, just under 50% of them singletons. In germline, CDR1 is MDHEN, CDR2 SYDVKM. CDR3 length: 15 residues. V gene TRBV28 combines with J gene TRBJ2-4, with D perhaps being TRBD1 or TRBD2 (5 bases each). The assigned J gene may be wrong: the sequence end matches TRBJ2-7 better. The sample comprised blood. This clonotype originated in a woman in her 40s in good health. The CDR3 nucleotides read TGTGCCAGCACCCAAAGGGGCACCCCTAGCAACGAGCAGTACTTC. Its translation: CASTQRGTPSNEQYF.